The T cell receptor (beta chain) under discussion was sequenced for a study of T cell repertoires in cytomegalovirus infection (dated by TCRdb to between 2018 and 2021). About the investigation overall: Donor HLA type was relevant to the analysis, as public TCR beta signatures indicated carriage of CMV infection together with the matching HLA type. The paper as a whole reports these results and caveats: Cumulative frequency of public TCR beta family members discriminated carriers of CMV infection plus the relevant HLA type in this cohort and an independent 352-donor cohort. The ex vivo response was dominated by HLA-C-restricted CMV-specific TCR beta clonotypes, and the single most frequent clonotype in two of eight donors was supplied by these HLA-C-restricted clonotypes.

This clonotype was observed at least ten times. Its antigen target is currently unknown. No much larger clonotype is one base removed from it; base qualities were not supplied. V was cut back by 3 bases and J by 7 bases, leaving a gap of 10 bases between them. CDR1 and CDR2 are read off the germline V gene as SGHTA and FQGNSA. From cysteine to phenylalanine, the CDR3 is 13 amino acids long. Only the CDR3 region is kept as DNA, spanning 39 bases read in frame from base 1. Sequencing was carried out with an Illumina HiSeq 1500. TCRdb passed the public sequencing reads through fastp at Q25 and MiXCR, retaining productive beta sequences. Here each entry gathers all rows of one CDR3 protein and keeps the most common genes and DNA. In all, the sample holds hundreds of thousands of distinct CDR3 sequences, and 15% to 20% of those were seen once. In total, the top ten clones hold around 12% of the sample.

The sample consisted of PBMCs. The V and J genes are TRBV7-2 and TRBJ1-5; the D segment could be TRBD1, given 5 matching bases. The receptor's source is a human donor in good health (CMV status not recorded). Some clones in this sample may be carry-over from other donors' samples. The nucleotide sequence is given as TGTGCCAGCAGCTTTGAGGGGTCGCAGCCCCAGCATTTT. It codes for CASSFEGSQPQHF.